This T cell receptor beta chain was sequenced during a study of cytomegalovirus exposure and HLA in healthy donors. General study findings and limits: HLA allele associations emerged for about 18,000 TCR beta sequences in a later analysis, at 0.05 false discovery rate. Sequencing likely generated an artifact that appeared as a cluster of highly shared sequence variants. As confirmed in vitro, three CMV-associated chains were specific for CMV antigens.

PCR employed 60 Vbeta and 13 Jbeta primers. TCRdb's table, derived via immunoSEQ multiplex PCR, lists solely in-frame clones and lacks some. The sample has roughly 250,000 clones, about 80% seen once; the top ten hold about 0.29%. CDR1 is SEHNR, CDR2 FQNEAQ, per germline (reference sequence). The CDR3 covers 13 residues. The germline V and J ends were trimmed by 8 bases and 3 bases, with 11 bases remaining between them. Notes on this clone: The antigen is undetermined.

The genes are TRBV7-9 and TRBJ1-5; D remains unclear. Sequences were obtained from PBMCs. The TCR comes from a girl aged 2 to 10 in good health and CMV-seronegative. The CDR3: CASAGSANQPQHF. CDR3 DNA sequence: TGTGCCAGCGCCGGGTCGGCCAATCAGCCCCAGCATTTT.